The clone carrying this T cell receptor (beta chain) was observed once. Its antigen is not known. This sample is drawn from a study of a mutant IDH1 vaccine in newly diagnosed glioma. For the study at large: The study started vaccination 4-6 weeks after radiotherapy alone, or with temozolomide cycles. Receipt of radiotherapy, temozolomide, or both preceded the study, and most received both. Of the patients given treatment, roughly 62% were male and about 38% were female, and a mean age of around 41 years was recorded.

Time point specified: week 11, during vaccination. It was 300 ug of mutant IDH1 20-mer peptide that made up each vaccine dose, given with topical imiquimod. Germline CDR1 is SQVTM and CDR2 is ANQGSEA. This CDR3 spans 13 amino acids. V shed 2 bases and J shed 8 bases, with 16 bases lying between them. Sequencing used immunoSEQ multiplex PCR; TCRdb keeps in-frame clones, though not all of them. The profile covers some 25,000 clones, with approximately 80% appearing a single time and approximately 8.3% taken by the ten largest. Findings and caveats of the study: Top-clonotype changes in peripheral T cells seemed unrelated to pseudoprogression.

The source was PBMCs, collected from a glioma patient whose treatment included an IDH1 peptide vaccine. The TCR was taken from a woman in her late teens or twenties with glioma. This chain uses TRBV29-1 with TRBJ2-7; perhaps TRBD2 as D (5 bases). CDR3 sequence: CSVEWFGVEKQYF. The CDR3 DNA reads TGCAGCGTTGAATGGTTCGGGGTGGAAAAGCAGTACTTC.